This passage covers 8 T cell receptor beta chains from one sample sequenced in a study of shared clonotypes between healthy human individuals. Method: immunoSEQ multiplex PCR; TCRdb's copy keeps in-frame clones and lacks some. Of hundreds of thousands of clones in the sample, roughly 70% are singletons; the top ten hold around 1.6%. Sequenced material: memory CD4+ T cells sorted from blood. Subset noted: CD45RA-negative fraction. These receptor sequences come from a woman aged 25 to 45 in good health.

The gene calls are TRBV4-1 and TRBJ1-3, with D perhaps TRBD1 (6 bases). Germline V gene lookup returns CDR1 MGHRA and CDR2 YSYEKL. Trimming cost V 3 bases and J 0 bases, with 9 bases left between them. There are 15 residues in the CDR3. CDR3 sequence reads: CASSHDRTSGNTIYF. In nucleotides, the CDR3 is TGCGCCAGCAGCCACGACAGGACCTCTGGAAACACCATATATTTT.

The rearrangement links TRBV11-2 to TRBJ2-3; unclear D gene. The CDR3 loop spans 15 amino acids. V was cut by 4 bases and J by 0 bases, with 11 bases left in between. The germline CDR1 and CDR2 sequences are SGHAT and FQNNGV. The CDR3 sequence is CASSSRTPSTDTQYF. DNA for the CDR3: TGTGCCAGCAGCTCTCGGACGCCTAGCACAGATACGCAGTATTTT.

This chain joins TRBV6-5 and TRBJ1-2; a possible D gene is TRBD1 (6 bases). The CDR3 consists of 14 residues. CDR1 is MNHEY, CDR2 SVGAGI, per germline. V lost 5 bases, J lost 4 bases, and 14 bases lay in between. The CDR3 DNA sequence: TGTGCCAGCAGTCCGCGGACAGATCTCTATGGCTACACCTTC. Translating gives CASSPRTDLYGYTF.

The gene calls are TRBV28 and TRBJ1-5; 8 nucleotides match TRBD1. The CDR3 sequence is 14 residues long. The V and J ends lost 5 bases and 4 bases, in that order; junction bases with no gene match: 4. CDR1 and CDR2 (germline): MDHEN, SYDVKM. CDR3 DNA: TGTGCCAGCAGTCCCAGGACAGGGAATCAGCCCCAGCATTTT. Residues: CASSPRTGNQPQHF.

About this clone itself: This may stem from a read error, because a much larger clone lies one nucleotide away. Additional DNA sequences in this sample encode the identical CDR3. This sequence joins TRBV5-1 and TRBJ2-1; TRBD1 agrees at 11 bases. The CDR3 is made up of 14 amino acids. V lost 4 bases and J lost 6; bases outside the gene matches: 3. Germline CDR1 and CDR2: SGHRS and YFSETQ. CDR3: CASSPGTGGNEQFF. CDR3 in DNA: TGCGCCAGCAGCCCCGGGACAGGGGGCAATGAGCAGTTCTTC.

The chain links TRBV18 to TRBJ2-7; 10 bases line up with TRBD2. V gave up 3 bases and J gave up 2 bases; unmatched junction bases: 7. This CDR3 contains 16 residues. Germline V lookup: CDR1 KGHSH, CDR2 LQKENI. The CDR3 region is CASSPSLAGATYEQYF. The CDR3 DNA is TGTGCCAGCTCACCTTCGCTAGCGGGAGCTACCTACGAGCAGTACTTC.

The chain uses TRBV29-1 and TRBJ2-3; maybe TRBD2 (5 bases). CDR3 length: 14 residues. Germline V lookup: CDR1 SQVTM, CDR2 ANQGSEA. Between the trimmed V and J ends, which lost 6 bases and 0 bases, there was a span of 13 bases. The chain's CDR3 is CSVGEFSSTDTQYF. DNA for the CDR3: TGCAGCGTGGGAGAGTTCTCTAGCACAGATACGCAGTATTTT.

This sequence joins TRBV5-5 and TRBJ2-3, with 11 bases fitting TRBD2. The trim removed 4 bases at V and 7 bases at J, leaving 17 bases unmatched. Germline CDR1 and CDR2: SGHKS and YYEKEE (reference sequence). The CDR3 runs to 18 residues. CDR3 nucleotides: TGTGCCAGCAGCGAGAGGTTGGGGGTCCGGACTAGCGGGTATACGCAGTATTTT. This sequence encodes CASSERLGVRTSGYTQYF.